This T cell receptor beta chain was sequenced for a study of cytomegalovirus exposure and HLA in healthy donors. Turning to this clone: Antigen unknown.

The study, taken as a whole, reports: The authors confirmed in vitro that a few CMV-associated chains were specific for CMV antigens.

Here immunoSEQ multiplex PCR was the method, and the copy in TCRdb shows in-frame clones only, minus some. The sample carries approximately 100,000 clones, under 95% recorded once. The sequence derives from a woman aged 30 to 39 in good health and CMV-seropositive. The sequenced material came from PBMCs.

The CDR3, as DNA: TGTGCCAGCAGCTACGTACAGGGTTCCCCCTACGAGCAGTACTTC. This codes for CASSYVQGSPYEQYF. The V and J genes are TRBV11-2 and TRBJ2-7; the D gene is possibly TRBD1 (6 bases). This CDR3 region has 15 residues. Trimming removed 4 bases at V and 2 bases at J, with 15 bases between. Germline V CDR1 and CDR2: SGHAT, FQNNGV.